This T cell receptor (beta chain) was documented in a study of graft-versus-host responses after intestinal transplantation. Study summary: Recipients across the board were started on anti-thymocyte globulin induction, then kept on tacrolimus and steroids for two to four years. Study-wide findings and caveats: Subjects displaying graft-donor T cell macrochimerism possessed elevated graft-versus-host to host-versus-graft clonal ratios inside allografts.

Assay used: immunoSEQ multiplex PCR; TCRdb lists only in-frame clones, some missing. The repertoire consists of 5,500 to 8,500 clones, with roughly a quarter occurring once and the leading ten covering more than 4.5%. This clone was counted only a few times. Looked up from germline, CDR1 is MNHNY and CDR2 is SVGAGI (reference sequence). The CDR3 totals 12 residues. Trimming removed 0 bases from V and 8 bases from J, with 7 bases in between. Plating of some 200,000 CFSE-labeled responder cells was done together with some 200,000 irradiated, violet-dye-labeled stimulator cells. Proliferating responders of the CD3+CD4+ and CD3+CD8+ phenotypes with low CFSE were sorted after the reaction.

This TCR derives from a human patient who received an intestinal transplant. V and J are TRBV6-6 and TRBJ1-2; D unclear. The input for sequencing was alloreactive CD4+ T cells from a mixed lymphocyte reaction culture, taken before intestinal transplant. The subset is: CFSE-low proliferating T cells sorted from approximately 6-day pre-transplant mixed lymphocyte reaction (GvH or HvG direction). The CDR3 region is CASSYSSQGYTF. The CDR3 DNA reads TGTGCCAGCAGTTACTCGAGCCAGGGCTACACCTTC.